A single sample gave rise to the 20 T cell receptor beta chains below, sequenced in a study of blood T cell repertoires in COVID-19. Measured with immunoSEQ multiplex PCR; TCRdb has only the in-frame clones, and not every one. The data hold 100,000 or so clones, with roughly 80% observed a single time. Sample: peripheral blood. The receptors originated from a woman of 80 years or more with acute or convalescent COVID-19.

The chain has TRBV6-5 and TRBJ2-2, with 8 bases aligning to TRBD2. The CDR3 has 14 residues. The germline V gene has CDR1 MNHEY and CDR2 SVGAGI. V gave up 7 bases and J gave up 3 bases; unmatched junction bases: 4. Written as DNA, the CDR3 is TGTGCCAGCATCCGGGAGGGCTACACCGGGGAGCTGTTTTTT. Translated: CASIREGYTGELFF.

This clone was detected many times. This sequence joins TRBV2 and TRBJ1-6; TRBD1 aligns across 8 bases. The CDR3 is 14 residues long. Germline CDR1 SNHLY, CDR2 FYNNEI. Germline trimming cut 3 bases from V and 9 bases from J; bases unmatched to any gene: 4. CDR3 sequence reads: CASSEGDRRSPLHF. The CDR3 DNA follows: TGTGCCAGCAGTGAGGGGGACAGGCGTTCACCCCTCCACTTT. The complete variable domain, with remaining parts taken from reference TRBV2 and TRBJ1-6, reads EPEVTQTPSHQVTQMGQEVILRCVPISNHLYFYWYRQILGQKVEFLVSFYNNEISEKSEIFDDQFSVERPDGSNFTLKIRSTKLEDSAMYFCASSEGDRRSPLHFGNGTRLTVT.

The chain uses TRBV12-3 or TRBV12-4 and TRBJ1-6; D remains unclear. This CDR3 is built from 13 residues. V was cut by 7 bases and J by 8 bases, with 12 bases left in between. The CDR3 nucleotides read TGTGCCAGCACACTTCGCGGGGATTCACCCCTCCACTTT. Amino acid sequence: CASTLRGDSPLHF.

CDR3 DNA: TGTGCCAGCAGTTCTCTGCCTACTAGCGGGAGGGCCCACCAGTACTTC. Its translation: CASSSLPTSGRAHQYF. This chain joins TRBV6-5 and TRBJ2-5, with TRBD2 matching over 13 bases. The J segment lost 10 bases and the V segment lost 4 bases, leaving 12 bases of the junction unmatched. The CDR3 extends over 16 amino acids. Per germline, CDR1 MNHEY and CDR2 SVGAGI.

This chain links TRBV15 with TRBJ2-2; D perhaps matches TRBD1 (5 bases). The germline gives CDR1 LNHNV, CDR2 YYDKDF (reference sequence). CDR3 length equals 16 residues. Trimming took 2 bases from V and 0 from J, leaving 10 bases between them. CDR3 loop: CATSRNRIANTGELFF. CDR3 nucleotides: TGTGCCACCAGCAGAAACAGGATAGCGAACACCGGGGAGCTGTTTTTT. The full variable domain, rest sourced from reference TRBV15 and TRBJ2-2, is DAMVIQNPRYQVTQFGKPVTLSCSQTLNHNVMYWYQQKSSQAPKLLFHYYDKDFNNEADTPDNFQSRRPNTSFCFLDIRSPGLGDTAMYLCATSRNRIANTGELFFGEGSRLTVL.

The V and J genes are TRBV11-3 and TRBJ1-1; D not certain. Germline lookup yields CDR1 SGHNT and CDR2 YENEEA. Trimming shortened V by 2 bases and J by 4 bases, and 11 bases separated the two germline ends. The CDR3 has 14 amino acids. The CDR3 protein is CASSLKIRGTEAFF. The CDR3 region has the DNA TGTGCCAGCAGCTTAAAGATCCGCGGCACTGAAGCTTTCTTT.

The CDR3 coding sequence is TGTGCCAGCAGTGCCCAGGGGAACATTCAGTACTTC. Translating gives CASSAQGNIQYF. The V call is TRBV2, the J call TRBJ2-4; D is possibly TRBD1 (6 bases). Germline V lookup: CDR1 SNHLY, CDR2 FYNNEI. V dropped 4 bases and J dropped 7 bases, with 8 bases sitting between them. The CDR3 contains 12 residues.

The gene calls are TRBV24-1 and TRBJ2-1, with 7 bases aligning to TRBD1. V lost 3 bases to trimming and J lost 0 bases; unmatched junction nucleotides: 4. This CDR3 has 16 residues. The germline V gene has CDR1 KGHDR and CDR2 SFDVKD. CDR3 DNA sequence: TGTGCCACCAGTGATGGGACAGCCAGCTCCTACAATGAGCAGTTCTTC. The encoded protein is CATSDGTASSYNEQFF.

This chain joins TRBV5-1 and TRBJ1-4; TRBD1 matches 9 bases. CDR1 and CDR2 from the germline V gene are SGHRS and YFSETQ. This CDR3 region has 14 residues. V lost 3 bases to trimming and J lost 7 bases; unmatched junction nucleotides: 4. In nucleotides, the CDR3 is TGCGCCAGCAGCTCTGGGACAGGGCCTGAAAAACTGTTTTTT. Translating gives CASSSGTGPEKLFF.

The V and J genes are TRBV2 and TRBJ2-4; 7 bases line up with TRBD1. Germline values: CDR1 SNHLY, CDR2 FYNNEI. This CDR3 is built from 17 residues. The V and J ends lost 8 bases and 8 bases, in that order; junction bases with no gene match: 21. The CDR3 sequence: CASEGYWDRERPDIQYF. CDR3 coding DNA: TGTGCCAGCGAGGGGTACTGGGACAGAGAGCGTCCGGACATTCAGTACTTC. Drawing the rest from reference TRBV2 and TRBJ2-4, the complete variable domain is EPEVTQTPSHQVTQMGQEVILRCVPISNHLYFYWYRQILGQKVEFLVSFYNNEISEKSEIFDDQFSVERPDGSNFTLKIRSTKLEDSAMYFCASEGYWDRERPDIQYFGAGTRLSVL.

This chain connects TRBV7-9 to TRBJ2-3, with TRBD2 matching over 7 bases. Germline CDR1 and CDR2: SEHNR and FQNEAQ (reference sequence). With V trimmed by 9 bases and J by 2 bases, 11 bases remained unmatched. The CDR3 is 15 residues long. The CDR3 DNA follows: TGTGCCAGTAAGCGGGACGGGAGAAACACAGATACGCAGTATTTT. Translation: CASKRDGRNTDTQYF.

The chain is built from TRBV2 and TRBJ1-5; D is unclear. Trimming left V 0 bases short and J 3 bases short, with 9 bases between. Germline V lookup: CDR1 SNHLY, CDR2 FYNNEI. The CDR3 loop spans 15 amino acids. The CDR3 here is CASSEAWADNQPQHF. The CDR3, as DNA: TGTGCCAGCAGTGAAGCCTGGGCAGACAATCAGCCCCAGCATTTT. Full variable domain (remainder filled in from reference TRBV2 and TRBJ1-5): EPEVTQTPSHQVTQMGQEVILRCVPISNHLYFYWYRQILGQKVEFLVSFYNNEISEKSEIFDDQFSVERPDGSNFTLKIRSTKLEDSAMYFCASSEAWADNQPQHFGDGTRLSIL.

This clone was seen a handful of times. The CDR3 loop reads CASSPRDRGAEAFF. The CDR3 DNA follows: TGTGCCAGCAGCCCCCGGGACAGGGGAGCTGAAGCTTTCTTT. The rearrangement uses TRBV7-2 and TRBJ1-1; 10 bases are shared with TRBD1. The germline gives CDR1 SGHTA, CDR2 FQGNSA. V lost 5 bases and J lost 6; bases outside the gene matches: 6. This CDR3 contains 14 residues. The entire variable domain, with the rest obtained from reference TRBV7-2 and TRBJ1-1, is as follows: GAGVSQSPSNKVTEKGKDVELRCDPISGHTALYWYRQSLGQGLEFLIYFQGNSAPDKSGLPSDRFSAERTGGSVSTLTIQRTQQEDSAVYLCASSPRDRGAEAFFGQGTRLTVV.

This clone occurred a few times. Written as DNA, the CDR3 is TGTGCCAGCAGTTGGGGGCAGGGCACTGAAGCTTTCTTT. Its protein is CASSWGQGTEAFF. V is TRBV27 and J is TRBJ1-1; tentatively, D is TRBD1 (6 bases). The length of the CDR3 is 13 residues. Trimming left V 4 bases short and J 4 bases short, with 10 bases between. Germline values: CDR1 MNHEY, CDR2 SMNVEV (reference sequence).

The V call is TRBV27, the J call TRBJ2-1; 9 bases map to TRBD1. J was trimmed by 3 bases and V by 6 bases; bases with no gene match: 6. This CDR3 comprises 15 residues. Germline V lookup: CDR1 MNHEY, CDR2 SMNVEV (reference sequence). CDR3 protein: CASSPAGQGYNEQFF. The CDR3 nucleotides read TGTGCCAGCAGCCCGGCGGGACAGGGCTACAATGAGCAGTTCTTC.

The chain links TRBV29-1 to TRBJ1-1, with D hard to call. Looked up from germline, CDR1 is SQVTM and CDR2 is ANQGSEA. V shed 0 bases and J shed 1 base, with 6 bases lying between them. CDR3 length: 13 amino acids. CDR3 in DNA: TGCAGCGTTGAAGATCAACAGAACACTGAAGCTTTCTTT. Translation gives CSVEDQQNTEAFF.

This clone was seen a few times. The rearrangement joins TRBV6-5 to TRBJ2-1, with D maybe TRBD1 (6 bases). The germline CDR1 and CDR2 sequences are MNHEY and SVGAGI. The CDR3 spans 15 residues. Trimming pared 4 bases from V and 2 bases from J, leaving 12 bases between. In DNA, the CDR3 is TGTGCCAGCAGTTCCTTCAGGGGCGCCTACAATGAGCAGTTCTTC. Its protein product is CASSSFRGAYNEQFF.

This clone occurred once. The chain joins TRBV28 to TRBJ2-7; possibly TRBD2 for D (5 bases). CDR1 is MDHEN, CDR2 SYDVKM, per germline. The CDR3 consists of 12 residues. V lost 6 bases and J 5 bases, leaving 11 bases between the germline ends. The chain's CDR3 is CASRSTRNEQYF. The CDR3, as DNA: TGTGCCAGCAGGAGTACTAGGAACGAGCAGTACTTC.

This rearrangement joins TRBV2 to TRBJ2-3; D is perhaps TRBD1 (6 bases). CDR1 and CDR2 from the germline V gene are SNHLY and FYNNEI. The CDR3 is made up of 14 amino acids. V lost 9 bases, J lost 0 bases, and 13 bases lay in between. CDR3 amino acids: CASKRQVSTDTQYF. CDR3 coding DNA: TGTGCCAGTAAAAGACAGGTTAGCACAGATACGCAGTATTTT.

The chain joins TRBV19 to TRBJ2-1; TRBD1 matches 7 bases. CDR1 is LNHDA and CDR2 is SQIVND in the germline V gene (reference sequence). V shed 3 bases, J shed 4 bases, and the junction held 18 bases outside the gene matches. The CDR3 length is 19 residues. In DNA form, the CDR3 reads TGTGCCAGTAGTATGGAAGCAGGACGTTGGACAGGACTTTACAATGAGCAGTTCTTC. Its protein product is CASSMEAGRWTGLYNEQFF.